Below are 27 T cell receptor beta chains sequenced from a single sample in a study of T cell responses to AZD1222 COVID-19 vaccine. Measured with immunoSEQ multiplex PCR; TCRdb has only the in-frame clones, and not every one. Of 100,000 or so clones listed, more than 75% were seen once; the top ten hold approximately 3%. The input for sequencing was peripheral blood, taken on day 0 of AZD1222 vaccination. The receptors derive from an adult in good health.

The chain couples TRBV9 to TRBJ2-3, with D possibly matching TRBD1 (7 bases). This CDR3 has 15 amino acids. Trimming cost V 4 bases and J 0 bases, with 12 bases left between them. CDR1 SGDLS and CDR2 YYNGEE come from the germline V gene. The CDR3 reads CASSPGGSSTDTQYF. In nucleotides, the CDR3 is TGTGCCAGCAGCCCAGGGGGGTCTAGCACAGATACGCAGTATTTT.

The CDR3 loop is CASSTTATNTEAFF. Written as DNA, the CDR3 is TGTGCCAGCAGTACGACAGCTACTAACACTGAAGCTTTCTTT. The J gene is TRBJ1-1, the V gene TRBV5-4; D is possibly TRBD1 (5 bases). V was trimmed by 5 bases and J by 2 bases, leaving 13 bases between them. The CDR3 is made up of 14 amino acids. CDR1 and CDR2 from the germline V gene are SGHNT and YYREEE (reference sequence).

V is TRBV5-1 and J is TRBJ1-3, with 7 bases aligning to TRBD1. The CDR3 is 14 amino acids. V shed 4 bases, J shed 7 bases, and the junction held 8 bases outside the gene matches. Germline values: CDR1 SGHRS, CDR2 YFSETQ. The CDR3 reads CASSRQGPLNTIYF. In DNA form, the CDR3 reads TGCGCCAGCAGCCGACAGGGCCCCTTGAACACCATATATTTT.

This chain joins TRBV2 and TRBJ1-6, with 10 bases aligning to TRBD1. V shed 7 bases and J 9 bases; nucleotides not matched to a gene: 6. The CDR3 has 14 amino acids. Germline-derived CDR1 and CDR2 are SNHLY and FYNNEI. The CDR3 DNA is TGTGCCAGCACCATGACAGGGGGCTTTTCACCCCTCCACTTT. This translates into CASTMTGGFSPLHF.

The CDR3 DNA reads TGTGCCAGCAGGGTTCCGGGACAGGGAGATGAAAAACTGTTTTTT. This gives the protein CASRVPGQGDEKLFF. The V call is TRBV27, the J call TRBJ1-4, with TRBD1 identical over 9 bases. Losses at the gene ends were 6 bases for V and 6 bases for J; bases not matched to a gene: 8. The germline gives CDR1 MNHEY, CDR2 SMNVEV (reference sequence). The CDR3 sequence is 15 residues long.

The chain links TRBV18 to TRBJ2-2; D gene uncertain. Trimming shortened V by 1 base and J by 1 base, and 7 bases separated the two germline ends. The CDR3 runs 15 residues. CDR1 and CDR2 from the germline V gene are KGHSH and LQKENI. The CDR3 DNA reads TGTGCCAGCTCACCACTGAGACAGAACACCGGGGAGCTGTTTTTT. This codes for CASSPLRQNTGELFF. The full variable domain, completed using reference TRBV18 and TRBJ2-2, is NAGVMQNPRHLVRRRGQEARLRCSPMKGHSHVYWYRQLPEEGLKFMVYLQKENIIDESGMPKERFSAEFPKEGPSILRIQQVVRGDSAAYFCASSPLRQNTGELFFGEGSRLTVL.

The rearrangement uses TRBV24-1 and TRBJ2-2, with 9 nucleotides matching TRBD2. Germline CDR1 reads KGHDR; CDR2 reads SFDVKD. The CDR3 is made up of 16 amino acids. V trimming: 4 bases; J trimming: 2 bases; junction bases outside the gene matches: 4. The CDR3 here is CATSEGSGGNTGELFF. The DNA for the CDR3 is TGTGCCACCAGTGAAGGTAGCGGGGGTAACACCGGGGAGCTGTTTTTT.

The chain links TRBV28 to TRBJ2-2; D is undetermined. Trimming pared 2 bases from V and 7 bases from J, leaving 5 bases between. Germline V gene data show CDR1 as MDHEN and CDR2 as SYDVKM. The CDR3 totals 12 residues. CDR3 loop: CASSLTVGELFF. The CDR3 region has the DNA TGTGCCAGCAGTTTAACAGTCGGGGAGCTGTTTTTT.

The J gene is TRBJ1-2, the V gene TRBV7-8; D remains unclear. Germline-derived CDR1 and CDR2 are SGHVS and FQNEAQ. This CDR3 has 17 amino acids. V was cut by 1 base and J by 0 bases, with 15 bases left in between. The CDR3 reads CASSLGRAGPANYGYTF. The CDR3 DNA is TGTGCCAGCAGCTTAGGAAGGGCCGGACCAGCTAACTATGGCTACACCTTC.

The chain joins TRBV7-3 to TRBJ1-1; D unresolved. Looked up from germline, CDR1 is SGHTA and CDR2 is FQGTGA. V shed 0 bases and J shed 1 base, with 6 bases lying between them. The CDR3 sequence is 14 residues long. Here the CDR3 DNA reads TGTGCCAGCAGCTTAACCTGGGGGAACACTGAAGCTTTCTTT. Amino acid sequence: CASSLTWGNTEAFF.

This clone was counted once. This chain links TRBV3-1 (or the pseudogene TRBV3-2) with TRBJ1-2; D gene unclear. The CDR3 extends over 14 amino acids. V gave up 2 bases and J gave up 5 bases, with 12 bases separating them. Germline CDR1 LGHDT, CDR2 YNNKEL (reference sequence). CDR3 sequence reads: CASSQSAGPYGYTF. The CDR3 nucleotides are TGTGCCAGCAGCCAATCGGCAGGCCCTTATGGCTACACCTTC.

CDR3 sequence (DNA): TGTGCCAGTAGTATTACAGCGTCCGCGGGTAACACTGAAGCTTTCTTT. This translates into CASSITASAGNTEAFF. The V call is TRBV19, the J call TRBJ1-1; D is ambiguous. The V end lost 3 bases, the J end lost 2 bases, and 16 bases lay between the germline ends. The CDR3 has 16 amino acids. Germline V gives CDR1 LNHDA, CDR2 SQIVND (reference sequence).

This sequence joins TRBV7-3 and TRBJ1-6; 9 nucleotides line up with TRBD1. This CDR3 is 14 amino acids long. From germline, CDR1 is SGHTA and CDR2 FQGTGA. V dropped 2 bases and J dropped 10; count of bases not matched to a gene: 3. The CDR3 DNA is TGTGCCAGCAGCTTAGGGACAGGGCAATCACCCCTCCACTTT. Its translation is CASSLGTGQSPLHF.

This chain connects TRBV5-1 to TRBJ1-5; D may be TRBD1 (6 bases). V was shortened by 0 bases and J by 7 bases, with 20 bases between the two germline ends. The CDR3 length is 17 residues. CDR1 and CDR2 (germline): SGHRS, YFSETQ. The CDR3 DNA follows: TGCGCCAGCAGCTTGGGTGTGGGGACAAACGGTGGACAGCCCCAGCATTTT. Its protein is CASSLGVGTNGGQPQHF. Filled out from reference TRBV5-1 and TRBJ1-5, the complete variable domain reads KAGVTQTPRYLIKTRGQQVTLSCSPISGHRSVSWYQQTPGQGLQFLFEYFSETQRNKGNFPGRFSGRQFSNSRSEMNVSTLELGDSALYLCASSLGVGTNGGQPQHFGDGTRLSIL.

The V gene is TRBV2, the J gene TRBJ1-6; D is undetermined. The ends were cut back, 2 bases at V and 7 bases at J, with 12 bases in the middle. This CDR3 is built from 15 residues. Germline V gives CDR1 SNHLY, CDR2 FYNNEI. The CDR3 sequence: CASSEPQANNSPLHF. The CDR3 DNA follows: TGTGCCAGCAGTGAACCGCAGGCCAACAATTCACCCCTCCACTTT.

This clone was seen just once. The chain joins TRBV4-2 to TRBJ1-2, with 7 nucleotides matching TRBD1. Germline values: CDR1 LGHNA, CDR2 YNFKEQ. Losses at the gene ends were 0 bases for V and 8 bases for J; bases not matched to a gene: 15. The CDR3 runs to 17 residues. CDR3 coding DNA: TGTGCCAGCAGCCAAGAGGGCTTCCGGGACAGACGGGCCGGCTACACCTTC. Encoded protein: CASSQEGFRDRRAGYTF.

The chain carries TRBV29-1 and TRBJ1-1, with 8 bases identical to TRBD1. Germline V CDR1 and CDR2: SQVTM, ANQGSEA. V was pared by 4 bases and J by 0 bases, with 10 bases of the junction left unmatched. CDR3 length equals 16 residues. The DNA for the CDR3 is TGCAGCGTTGGATCCTTACAGGGGGTAGTGAACACTGAAGCTTTCTTT. Translating it yields CSVGSLQGVVNTEAFF.

In this sample, this clone turned up once. The chain combines TRBV18 with TRBJ2-1; 9 bases fit TRBD1. Germline V gene data show CDR1 as KGHSH and CDR2 as LQKENI. V trimming: 6 bases; J trimming: 6 bases; junction bases outside the gene matches: 9. This CDR3 spans 15 amino acids. DNA for the CDR3: TGTGCCAGCTCCTCGGGACAGGGCGAGGGCAATGAGCAGTTCTTC. Translated, it gives CASSSGQGEGNEQFF.

This rearrangement joins TRBV7-2 to TRBJ2-5; D might be TRBD1 (5 bases). Germline assignment: CDR1 SGHTA and CDR2 FQGNSA. This CDR3 has 14 residues. Trimming took 1 base from V and 5 from J, leaving 11 bases between them. The DNA of the CDR3 is TGTGCCAGCAGCTTAGGGCAGGGTTGGGAGACCCAGTACTTC. It encodes CASSLGQGWETQYF.

J is TRBJ1-2 and V is TRBV2; D is unresolved. The germline V gene has CDR1 SNHLY and CDR2 FYNNEI. V lost 4 bases, J lost 4 bases, and 10 bases lay in between. The CDR3 length is 13 residues. CDR3 nucleotide sequence: TGTGCCAGCAGTGTTGTCAGAATCTATGGCTACACCTTC. Translation gives CASSVVRIYGYTF.

This chain connects TRBV15 to TRBJ1-5, with 10 bases matching TRBD1. With 1 base clipped from V and 9 bases from J, the junction kept 6 bases outside the gene matches. The CDR3 runs 15 residues. Germline CDR1 LNHNV, CDR2 YYDKDF (reference sequence). Written as DNA, the CDR3 is TGTGCCACCAGCAGAGGGGACAGGGGAATATGGCCCCAGCATTTT. Translating gives CATSRGDRGIWPQHF.

The rearrangement uses TRBV7-2 and TRBJ2-5; 9 positions match TRBD1. The germline CDR1 and CDR2 sequences are SGHTA and FQGNSA. Germline trimming cut 5 bases from V and 5 bases from J; bases unmatched to any gene: 9. The CDR3 is made up of 15 amino acids. The CDR3 sequence is CASSQRDRAGETQYF. Here the CDR3 DNA reads TGTGCCAGCAGCCAACGGGACAGGGCGGGTGAGACCCAGTACTTC.

CDR3 coding DNA: TGTGCCAGCAGGACTAGCGGGGGGCAGAGTACGCAGTATTTT. Its translation: CASRTSGGQSTQYF. The V gene is TRBV2, the J gene TRBJ2-3, with TRBD2 matching over 13 bases. The CDR3 spans 14 residues. Germline V CDR1 and CDR2: SNHLY, FYNNEI. The V segment lost 6 bases and the J segment 8 bases; nucleotides outside the gene matches: 5. The full variable domain, with the rest looked up from reference TRBV2 and TRBJ2-3, is EPEVTQTPSHQVTQMGQEVILRCVPISNHLYFYWYRQILGQKVEFLVSFYNNEISEKSEIFDDQFSVERPDGSNFTLKIRSTKLEDSAMYFCASRTSGGQSTQYFGPGTRLTVL.

This chain joins TRBV7-8 and TRBJ1-1, with 7 bases matching TRBD1. The germline gives CDR1 SGHVS, CDR2 FQNEAQ. This CDR3 has 16 amino acids. Losses at the gene ends were 6 bases for V and 2 bases for J; bases not matched to a gene: 12. CDR3 in DNA: TGTGCCAGCAGACCGACACCTGGACAGGTAAACACTGAAGCTTTCTTT. Translation: CASRPTPGQVNTEAFF.

The chain recombines TRBV10-3 with TRBJ1-4; no clear D gene. Germline CDR1 ENHRY, CDR2 SYGVKD. The CDR3 totals 14 residues. V was trimmed by 4 bases and J by 3 bases, leaving 9 bases between them. The DNA for the CDR3 is TGTGCCATCAGTGCCGGTCCGGCTAATGAAAAACTGTTTTTT. It encodes CAISAGPANEKLFF.

The rearrangement links TRBV7-2 to TRBJ1-6; possible D gene TRBD1, 5 bases. The CDR3 is 12 amino acids. With 0 bases removed from V and 13 bases from J, the gap between germline ends came to 7 bases. Germline CDR1 reads SGHTA; CDR2 reads FQGNSA. CDR3 residues: CASSLAPGPLHF. As DNA, the CDR3 is TGTGCCAGCAGCTTAGCCCCAGGGCCCCTCCACTTT.

The chain joins TRBV27 to TRBJ1-2; 8 bases are a match to TRBD1. The V and J ends lost 5 bases and 7 bases, in that order; junction bases with no gene match: 6. Germline loops: CDR1 MNHEY, CDR2 SMNVEV (reference sequence). This CDR3 is 13 amino acids long. The CDR3 reads CASSEYRGIGYTF. The CDR3 region has the DNA TGTGCCAGCAGTGAATACAGGGGGATTGGCTACACCTTC.